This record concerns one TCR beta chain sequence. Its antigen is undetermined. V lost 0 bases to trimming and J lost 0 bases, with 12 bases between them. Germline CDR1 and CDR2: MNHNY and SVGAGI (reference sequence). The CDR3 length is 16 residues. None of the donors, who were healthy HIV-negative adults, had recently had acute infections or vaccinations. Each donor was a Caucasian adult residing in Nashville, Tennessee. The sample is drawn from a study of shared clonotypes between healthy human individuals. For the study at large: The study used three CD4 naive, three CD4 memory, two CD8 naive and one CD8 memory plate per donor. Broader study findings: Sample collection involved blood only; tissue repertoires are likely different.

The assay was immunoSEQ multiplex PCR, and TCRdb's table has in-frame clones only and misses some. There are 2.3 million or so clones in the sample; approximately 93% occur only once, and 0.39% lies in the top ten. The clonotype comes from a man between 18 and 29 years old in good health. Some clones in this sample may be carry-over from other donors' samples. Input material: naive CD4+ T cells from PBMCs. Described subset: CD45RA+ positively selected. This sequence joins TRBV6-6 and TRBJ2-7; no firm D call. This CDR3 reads CASSYSKTQNSYEQYF. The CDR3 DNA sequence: TGTGCCAGCAGTTACTCGAAAACTCAGAACTCCTACGAGCAGTACTTC.